This note documents a single T cell receptor (beta chain) sequence. The CDR3 has 17 amino acids. The V segment lost 0 bases and the J segment 9 bases; nucleotides outside the gene matches: 11. Germline CDR1 and CDR2: SGDLS and YYNGEE. Thyroid surgery took place with no prior treatment in any patient. The data were taken from a study of metastatic and nonmetastatic thyroid tumors. TCRdb reanalyzed the PCR reads with MiXCR. Among approximately 9,000 clones listed, roughly 30% were seen once. This clonotype was sampled from a female donor with papillary thyroid cancer or a benign thyroid nodule (not recorded which). Some clones in this sample may be carry-over from other donors' samples. Sequenced: adjacent normal tissue. V usage is TRBV9 and J usage is TRBJ2-5; 13 nucleotides match TRBD2. CDR3 sequence reads: CASSVAGLAGEQGAQYF. CDR3 coding DNA: TGTGCCAGCAGCGTAGCCGGACTAGCGGGGGAGCAGGGGGCCCAGTACTTC.